This TCR beta chain was obtained from a study of T cell responses to AZD1222 COVID-19 vaccine. Looking at the study overall: Second-dose recipients at about 4 or about 12 weeks were treated as one pooled group.

V shed 0 bases and J shed 0 bases, with 8 bases lying between them. The CDR3 sequence is 15 residues long. Germline V gives CDR1 MNHEY, CDR2 SVGAGI. Here immunoSEQ multiplex PCR was the method, and the copy in TCRdb shows in-frame clones only, minus some. Of over 120,000 clones listed, 80% to 90% are singletons. Study-wide results and limits: Baseline seropositivity occurred in only 5 or 6 AZD1222 recipients. Two AZD1222 doses significantly raised spike-specific TCR breadth and depth over controls.

Note on this clone: Its target is unknown.

The source of this sequence is an adult in good health. The genes are TRBV6-5 and TRBJ1-2; D is uncertain. The specimen comprised peripheral blood, sampled on day 0 of AZD1222 vaccination. The CDR3 region has the DNA TGTGCCAGCAGTTACTCTTGGACTGCTAACTATGGCTACACCTTC. Its protein product is CASSYSWTANYGYTF.